The T cell receptor (beta chain) described here comes from a study of CD8 T cells in ankylosing spondylitis. With molecular barcodes, quantitative 5'-RACE was used to make the TCR beta libraries. MiXCR, run by TCRdb on the 5' RACE reads, gives a single entry per CDR3 protein. The data contain more than 150,000 distinct CDR3 sequences, roughly 20% of them singletons. Germline values: CDR1 KGHDR, CDR2 SFDVKD. The CDR3 sequence is 13 residues long. Trimming cost V 4 bases and J 2 bases, with 7 bases left between them. This clonotype was seen a few times. The sample taken for sequencing was blood, either unsorted or a sorted T cell fraction (not recorded which). The origin of this receptor is a male donor under 30 with ankylosing spondylitis or in good health (not recorded which). The chain has TRBV24-1 and TRBJ1-1; D gene unclear. The CDR3 sequence is CATSDKRNTEAFF. The CDR3 DNA sequence: TGTGCCACCAGTGACAAGCGAAACACTGAAGCTTTCTTT.